These 4 T cell receptor beta chains came from one sample sequenced in a study of blood T cell repertoires in COVID-19. Using immunoSEQ multiplex PCR, the repertoire was profiled, and TCRdb retains in-frame clones only, with some absent. The top ten clones hold about 5% of a sample with about 280,000 clones, around 80% of them seen once. The sample comprised PBMCs or T cells enriched from blood (not recorded which). The receptors originated from a man in his forties who had been exposed to COVID-19.

The chain uses TRBV11-2 and TRBJ1-2, with D perhaps TRBD1 (6 bases). V was pared by 5 bases and J by 5 bases, with 12 bases between. CDR1 SGHAT and CDR2 FQNNGV come from the germline V gene. The CDR3 contains 13 residues. DNA for the CDR3: TGTGCCAGCAGCGAAGTGAGGGGGTATGGCTACACCTTC. Translated, it gives CASSEVRGYGYTF.

The chain carries TRBV30 and TRBJ2-1, with unresolved D. Germline CDR1 is GTSNPN and CDR2 is SVGIG (reference sequence). With 0 bases removed from V and 6 bases from J, the gap between germline ends came to 9 bases. There are 13 residues in the CDR3. The CDR3 DNA follows: TGTGCCTGGAGTGTACGGGTTAGCAATGAGCAGTTCTTC. Translation gives CAWSVRVSNEQFF.

This rearrangement joins TRBV18 to TRBJ1-5; tentative D call: TRBD1 (6 bases). In germline, CDR1 is KGHSH, CDR2 LQKENI. V was clipped by 3 bases and J by 6 bases, with 15 bases between them. The CDR3 contains 15 residues. The CDR3 DNA sequence: TGTGCCAGCTCACCCCAGGGGCAAGGGAGTCAGCCCCAGCATTTT. It codes for CASSPQGQGSQPQHF.

A single count supports this clone. The J gene is TRBJ1-5, the V gene TRBV4-1, with D unclear. V lost 1 base, J lost 2 bases, and 9 bases lay in between. The germline gives CDR1 MGHRA, CDR2 YSYEKL. The CDR3 sequence is 15 residues long. CDR3 nucleotide sequence: TGCGCCAGCAGCCAAGTCGGGGTGGGCAATCAGCCCCAGCATTTT. Translated, it gives CASSQVGVGNQPQHF.